This is a list of T cell receptor beta chains from one sample in a study of a mutant IDH1 vaccine in newly diagnosed glioma. Libraries were prepared by immunoSEQ multiplex PCR; TCRdb keeps only in-frame clonotypes and omits some of them. The sample carries about 68,000 clones, 84% recorded once. Their antigens remain unidentified. The sample consisted of PBMCs, taken from a glioma patient whose treatment included an IDH1 peptide vaccine. Receptors originate from a man younger than 35 with glioma. The CDR3 runs from the conserved cysteine through the conserved F or W.

TRBV20-1 | CSANPHLITF
TRBV19 | CASSITTTGGYGYTF
TRBV7-8 | CASSFPGPVGEQFF
TRBV6-5 | CASSRQGGTDTQYF
TRBV7-3 | CASSPGQGPIYSNQPQHF
TRBV6-1 | CASSEEDSGAYEQYF
TRBV6-4 | CASTREATNTGELFF
TRBV19 | CASSIGQLQNSPLHF
TRBV4-3 | CASSQRQVNTGELFF
TRBV4-2 | CASSQDLTGQLYGYTF
TRBV27 | CASSPANVLTF
TRBV19 | CASSIEGTLHGYTF
TRBV6-5 | CASSYATATTDTQYF
TRBV28 | CASSEDTNYGYTF
TRBV5-1 | CASSLQTGGYNEQYF
TRBV4-3 | CASSQEAQSNEKLFF
TRBV15 | CATSRDSGGSQPQHF
TRBV4-3 | CASSQGTRLSTDTQYF
TRBV7-9 | CASSSPGTGGTEAFF
TRBV9 | CASSVATTSGSGSYNEQFF
TRBV2 | CASHGQGLAEAFF
TRBV7-8 | CASSRPPGGTEAFF
TRBV27 | CASSLGAGGYNEQFF
TRBV11-2 | CASSLGQFYSGNTIYF
TRBV9 | CASSPRGTGTYEQYF
TRBV2 | CASGRQGGNEKLFF
TRBV7-9 | CASSLVAGENEQFF
TRBV5-4 | CASSSPADTEAFF
TRBV5-4 | CASSLGLAGETQYF
TRBV7-2 | CASSLEGTSGRFYNEQFF
TRBV30 | CAWSGDRVYGGYTF
TRBV7-6 | CASSPGTGGMGEAFF
TRBV7-2 | CASSLTGAVKNIQYF
TRBV11-3 | CASSSFPGLEGGGELFF
TRBV5-1 | CASSLYGWGTSGEQETQYF
TRBV11-3 | CASSSTGVSGAFF
TRBV11-2 | CASSLELWGGKSTEAFF
TRBV10-3 | CAISESTGTYEQYF
TRBV11-1 | CASSLDPRQQYF
TRBV6-6 | CASSPATGYTEAFF
TRBV5-1 | CASGGGGTSYEQYF
TRBV4-3 | CASSWRAMNTEAFF
TRBV2 | CASSDGVVSGNTIYF